The clone carrying this T cell receptor beta chain was counted a few times. RNA extraction was followed by reverse transcription into cDNA, which acted as the sequencing template. Profiling relied on immunoSEQ multiplex PCR, and the TCRdb table lists in-frame clones only, not all of them. Of roughly 120,000 clones in the sample, 58% were seen once. This entry comes from a study of CD8+ T cells in alopecia areata. V was clipped by 1 base and J by 4 bases, with 12 bases between them. The CDR3 runs 15 residues. Germline-derived CDR1 and CDR2 are PRHDT and FYEKMQ (reference sequence). Treatment in this sample: oral pan-JAK inhibitor, 5-10 mg twice daily.

The sample here was CD8+ T cells sorted from blood, taken at week 4, from a patient treated with tofacitinib. The TCR was taken from a human donor with alopecia areata. This chain joins TRBV13 and TRBJ2-3, with D possibly being TRBD1 (6 bases). CDR3 in amino acids: CASSLATGLPDTQYF. The DNA of the CDR3 is TGTGCCAGCAGCTTAGCCACAGGGCTTCCAGATACGCAGTATTTT.